A single sample gave rise to the 27 T cell receptor beta chains below, sequenced in a study of blood T cell repertoires in COVID-19. TCRdb's table, derived via immunoSEQ multiplex PCR, lists solely in-frame clones and lacks some. Of about 210,000 clones in the sample, around 80% were seen once. The sequenced sample consisted of peripheral blood. All receptors come from a man in his 60s with acute or convalescent COVID-19.

The chain carries TRBV7-8 and TRBJ1-1; tentative D call: TRBD1 (6 bases). The CDR3 loop spans 16 amino acids. Trimming left V 2 bases short and J 1 base short, with 14 bases between. Germline V CDR1 and CDR2: SGHVS, FQNEAQ. CDR3 amino acids: CASSLRGGLSNTEAFF. The CDR3 bases are TGTGCCAGCAGCTTACGGGGGGGCTTATCGAACACTGAAGCTTTCTTT.

CDR3 DNA sequence: TGCAGTGCTAGTGGGGGGGAGGTGGGTAATTCACCCCTCCACTTT. Translation gives CSASGGEVGNSPLHF. V is TRBV20-1 and J is TRBJ1-6, with D possibly TRBD1 on 5 matching bases. The V gene's germline CDR1 is DFQATT and CDR2 SNEGSKA (reference sequence). This CDR3 has 15 amino acids. The V end was cut by 3 bases, the J end by 6 bases, with 15 bases between.

This clone came up a few times. This chain connects TRBV4-1 to TRBJ1-5; the D gene is possibly TRBD1 (5 bases). Trimming stripped 1 base from V and 10 bases from J, with 14 bases between. CDR3 length: 14 amino acids. The germline CDR1 and CDR2 sequences are MGHRA and YSYEKL. CDR3 DNA: TGCGCCAGCAGCCAAGTCACAGGCGGATATCCCCAGCATTTT. Its translation: CASSQVTGGYPQHF.

V and J are TRBV24-1 and TRBJ1-2; a possible D gene is TRBD1 (6 bases). CDR1 KGHDR and CDR2 SFDVKD come from the germline V gene. V was cut by 3 bases and J by 3 bases, with 10 bases left in between. The CDR3 spans 14 residues. The CDR3 protein is CATSDGQPHYGYTF. The CDR3 nucleotides read TGTGCCACCAGTGATGGACAGCCCCACTATGGCTACACCTTC.

The V call is TRBV2, the J call TRBJ1-1; 7 nucleotides line up with TRBD1. Trimming removed 7 bases from V and 7 bases from J; junction bases left unmatched: 18. Per the germline V gene, CDR1 is SNHLY and CDR2 is FYNNEI. This CDR3 is 16 amino acids long. In DNA, the CDR3 is TGTGCCAGCAAGTTCCACAGGGGCCGAGGTGACGGTGAAGCTTTCTTT. Encoded protein: CASKFHRGRGDGEAFF.

The chain links TRBV4-3 to TRBJ1-5, with D hard to call. Germline lookup yields CDR1 LGHNA and CDR2 YSLEER. The CDR3 consists of 15 residues. V was clipped by 0 bases and J by 5 bases, with 11 bases between them. CDR3 amino acids: CASSQDLALYQPQHF. The DNA for the CDR3 is TGCGCCAGCAGCCAAGATCTGGCCTTGTATCAGCCCCAGCATTTT.

CDR3 loop: CASSFSPTYEQYF. The CDR3 DNA sequence: TGTGCCAGCAGCTTTTCCCCAACCTACGAGCAGTACTTC. This chain connects TRBV7-2 to TRBJ2-7; D is uncertain. There are 13 residues in the CDR3. The V end was cut by 3 bases, the J end by 2 bases, with 8 bases between. Germline loops: CDR1 SGHTA, CDR2 FQGNSA.

This clone was counted a single time. The rearrangement links TRBV18 to TRBJ2-2; TRBD1 aligns across 10 bases. Looked up from germline, CDR1 is KGHSH and CDR2 is LQKENI. This CDR3 comprises 15 residues. With V trimmed by 6 bases and J by 2 bases, 3 bases remained unmatched. DNA of the CDR3: TGTGCCAGCTCTTCGACAGGGGGCAACACCGGGGAGCTGTTTTTT. Its protein is CASSSTGGNTGELFF. Together with reference TRBV18 and TRBJ2-2, the CDR3 gives the full variable domain: NAGVMQNPRHLVRRRGQEARLRCSPMKGHSHVYWYRQLPEEGLKFMVYLQKENIIDESGMPKERFSAEFPKEGPSILRIQQVVRGDSAAYFCASSSTGGNTGELFFGEGSRLTVL.

This clone was recorded once. In the same sample, other DNA sequences code for this CDR3. The CDR3 loop reads CASSPGTVSYEQYF. In DNA form, the CDR3 reads TGTGCCAGTAGTCCAGGGACAGTTAGCTACGAGCAGTACTTC. This chain connects TRBV19 to TRBJ2-7; 7 positions match TRBD1. The CDR3 has 14 amino acids. Germline values: CDR1 LNHDA, CDR2 SQIVND (reference sequence). Trimming removed 5 bases from V and 3 bases from J; junction bases left unmatched: 7. Together with reference TRBV19 and TRBJ2-7, the CDR3 gives the full variable domain: DGGITQSPKYLFRKEGQNVTLSCEQNLNHDAMYWYRQDPGQGLRLIYYSQIVNDFQKGDIAEGYSVSREKKESFPLTVTSAQKNPTAFYLCASSPGTVSYEQYFGPGTRLTVT.

The CDR3 here is CSVDRGLRYTDTQYF. The CDR3, as DNA: TGCAGCGTTGATCGAGGTCTACGTTACACAGATACGCAGTATTTT. The chain combines TRBV29-1 with TRBJ2-3, with unresolved D. There are 15 residues in the CDR3. Germline V gene sequence: CDR1 SQVTM, CDR2 ANQGSEA. V was trimmed by 3 bases and J by 2 bases, leaving 15 bases between them.

This clone was seen a handful of times. The chain is built from TRBV12-3 or TRBV12-4 and TRBJ1-4, with D maybe TRBD1 (6 bases). This CDR3 region has 13 residues. The V end was cut by 4 bases, the J end by 8 bases, with 11 bases between. Here the CDR3 reads CASSSGRGEKLFF. CDR3 in DNA: TGTGCCAGCAGTTCGGGTAGGGGGGAAAAACTGTTTTTT.

V is TRBV6-5 and J is TRBJ1-1; possibly TRBD1 for D (6 bases). This CDR3 contains 14 residues. The V end lost 6 bases, the J end lost 1 base, and 12 bases lay between the germline ends. Germline V gene lookup returns CDR1 MNHEY and CDR2 SVGAGI. CDR3 loop: CASRGQPSNTEAFF. The CDR3 DNA reads TGTGCCAGCAGAGGACAGCCCTCGAACACTGAAGCTTTCTTT.

This clone showed up just a few times. V usage is TRBV18 and J usage is TRBJ2-3, with a tentative D call TRBD2 (6 bases). Looked up from germline, CDR1 is KGHSH and CDR2 is LQKENI. The V and J ends lost 8 bases and 4 bases respectively, with 22 bases between them. This CDR3 spans 16 amino acids. The CDR3 bases are TGTGCCAGCCCCAGCCACCGGGAGCTACAACCAGATACGCAGTATTTT. Translating it yields CASPSHRELQPDTQYF.

CDR3 DNA: TGTGCCAGTAGTATGGGGGCAGGGGGACCCTATCAGCCCCAGCATTTT. It encodes CASSMGAGGPYQPQHF. V is TRBV19 and J is TRBJ1-5; 7 bases map to TRBD1. Losses at the gene ends were 3 bases for V and 5 bases for J; bases not matched to a gene: 10. This CDR3 contains 16 residues. Germline V gene data show CDR1 as LNHDA and CDR2 as SQIVND (reference sequence). The full variable domain, in which reference TRBV19 and TRBJ1-5 provide the parts outside the CDR3, is DGGITQSPKYLFRKEGQNVTLSCEQNLNHDAMYWYRQDPGQGLRLIYYSQIVNDFQKGDIAEGYSVSREKKESFPLTVTSAQKNPTAFYLCASSMGAGGPYQPQHFGDGTRLSIL.

The chain carries TRBV2 and TRBJ1-2; D is uncertain. Germline CDR1 and CDR2: SNHLY and FYNNEI. The CDR3 loop spans 12 amino acids. V dropped 4 bases and J dropped 8 bases, with 11 bases sitting between them. CDR3 protein: CASSGRARGYTF. CDR3 bases: TGTGCCAGCAGTGGGCGGGCCCGCGGCTACACCTTC.

For the CDR3, the DNA is TGCAGCGGTCGGACAGGGGAGAACACTGAAGCTTTCTTT. Its protein is CSGRTGENTEAFF. The chain links TRBV29-1 to TRBJ1-1; 9 bases fit TRBD1. The CDR3 covers 13 residues. V trimming: 7 bases; J trimming: 1 base; junction bases outside the gene matches: 4. Germline V gives CDR1 SQVTM, CDR2 ANQGSEA.

The chain uses TRBV6-2 or TRBV6-3 and TRBJ2-5; 8 positions match TRBD2. The ends lost 4 bases at V and 6 bases at J; junction bases unmatched: 7. This CDR3 has 14 residues. The germline V gene encodes CDR1 MNHEY and CDR2 SVGEGT. The DNA of the CDR3 is TGTGCCAGCAGTTCACCCGGGGGGGCAAAGACCCAGTACTTC. This translates into CASSSPGGAKTQYF.

The chain uses TRBV5-4 and TRBJ1-2; D uncertain. Germline values: CDR1 SGHNT, CDR2 YYREEE (reference sequence). The CDR3 totals 13 residues. Trimming took 3 bases from V and 2 from J, leaving 8 bases between them. The DNA for the CDR3 is TGTGCCAGCAGCTCGCAGGCGAACTATGGCTACACCTTC. Translated: CASSSQANYGYTF.

The V and J genes are TRBV7-3 and TRBJ1-3; TRBD1 matches 12 bases. This CDR3 is built from 17 residues. CDR1 and CDR2 from the germline V gene are SGHTA and FQGTGA. The V segment lost 5 bases and the J segment 2 bases; nucleotides outside the gene matches: 7. CDR3 coding DNA: TGTGCCAGCAGCCCCCTCCGGGACAGGGGGCCTGGAAACACCATATATTTT. It is translated as CASSPLRDRGPGNTIYF.

The rearrangement links TRBV7-8 to TRBJ2-2, with TRBD2 matching 9 bases. The CDR3 loop spans 18 amino acids. With V trimmed by 6 bases and J by 5 bases, 16 bases remained unmatched. Germline assignment: CDR1 SGHVS and CDR2 FQNEAQ. CDR3 nucleotides: TGTGCCAGCAGACGTGGTTTTAGCGGGAGCACGAGGACCGGGGAGCTGTTTTTT. Translation: CASRRGFSGSTRTGELFF.

The chain joins TRBV9 to TRBJ2-1, with 8 positions matching TRBD2. The CDR3 covers 15 residues. CDR1 is SGDLS, CDR2 YYNGEE, per germline. After removal of 0 bases from V and 5 bases from J, the junction contained 4 bases not matched to a gene. CDR3 amino acids: CASSVDTSGDNEQFF. The CDR3, as DNA: TGTGCCAGCAGCGTAGACACTAGCGGTGACAATGAGCAGTTCTTC.

J is TRBJ1-1 and V is TRBV4-3; 8 positions agree with TRBD1. Germline assignment: CDR1 LGHNA and CDR2 YSLEER. V was pared by 0 bases and J by 2 bases, with 5 bases of the junction left unmatched. CDR3 length equals 16 residues. The CDR3 loop reads CASSQEPGGLNTEAFF. Written as DNA, the CDR3 is TGCGCCAGCAGCCAAGAACCAGGGGGCCTAAACACTGAAGCTTTCTTT.

In its sample, this clone was seen a few times. This chain uses TRBV7-2 with TRBJ1-2; D gene unclear. With 5 bases removed from V and 5 bases from J, the gap between germline ends came to 18 bases. CDR3 length: 15 amino acids. From germline, CDR1 is SGHTA and CDR2 FQGNSA. CDR3 protein: CASSPTWATGYGYTF. DNA for the CDR3: TGTGCCAGCAGCCCCACCTGGGCCACGGGGTATGGCTACACCTTC.

The genes are TRBV6-1 and TRBJ2-7; TRBD1 might be the D (5 bases). Trimming took off 3 bases at V and 2 bases at J, with 14 bases between the two ends. This CDR3 spans 15 amino acids. Germline V CDR1 and CDR2: MNHNS, SASEGT. CDR3 sequence reads: CASSEGPARTYEQYF. As DNA, the CDR3 is TGTGCCAGCAGTGAGGGGCCGGCACGAACCTACGAGCAGTACTTC.

The chain carries TRBV28 and TRBJ2-7, with TRBD1 identical over 10 bases. There are 18 residues in the CDR3. V lost 3 bases and J lost 3; bases outside the gene matches: 14. Germline V gene sequence: CDR1 MDHEN, CDR2 SYDVKM. CDR3 amino acids: CASSFPITGGDRGYEQYF. The CDR3 region has the DNA TGTGCCAGCAGTTTCCCCATCACGGGGGGGGACAGGGGCTACGAGCAGTACTTC.

This clone has more than one count but fewer than ten. This sequence joins TRBV19 and TRBJ2-6; no clear D gene. Germline CDR1 reads LNHDA; CDR2 reads SQIVND (reference sequence). The CDR3 length is 14 residues. Trimming removed 9 bases at V and 4 bases at J, with 13 bases between. CDR3 in amino acids: CASTRIYGANVLTF. The DNA of the CDR3 is TGTGCCAGCACGCGGATTTACGGGGCCAACGTCCTGACTTTC.

In DNA, the CDR3 is TGTGCCAGCGCCTTCGCGGGGGTCTACAATGAGCAGTTCTTC. Protein sequence: CASAFAGVYNEQFF. V is TRBV7-8 and J is TRBJ2-1, with 7 bases fitting TRBD2. Germline V lookup: CDR1 SGHVS, CDR2 FQNEAQ. V dropped 8 bases and J dropped 3; count of bases not matched to a gene: 7. The CDR3 has 14 amino acids. Full variable domain (outside the CDR3, taken from reference TRBV7-8 and TRBJ2-1): GAGVSQSPRYKVAKRGQDVALRCDPISGHVSLFWYQQALGQGPEFLTYFQNEAQLDKSGLPSDRFFAERPEGSVSTLKIQRTQQEDSAVYLCASAFAGVYNEQFFGPGTRLTVL.